This is a list of T cell receptor beta chains from one sample in a study of T cells after yellow fever vaccination. Each CDR3 protein gets one entry after TCRdb re-called the 5' RACE reads with MiXCR. The table includes 300,000 to 350,000 distinct CDR3 sequences, 3.5% to 4.5% detected once. Sequences were derived from PBMCs, sampled 15 days after the yellow fever booster vaccination. These receptors were collected from a young man who received the YFV17D yellow fever vaccine. The CDR3 runs from the conserved cysteine through the conserved F or W. A D gene is named only where the DNA matches it firmly. Only part of the rows carry a size: once, few, many, or a class if the clone is expanded.

-	-	TRBV5-1	TRBJ1-1	CASSPVGANTEAFF	TGCGCCAGCAGCCCGGTTGGAGCTAACACTGAAGCTTTCTTT
few	-	TRBV20-1	TRBJ1-2	CSARDRGGDGYTF	TGCAGTGCTAGAGATAGGGGTGGGGATGGCTACACCTTC
many	TRBD1	TRBV5-1	TRBJ1-1	CASRQGNTEAFF	TGTGCCAGCAGACAGGGGAACACTGAAGCTTTCTTT
few	TRBD1	TRBV7-9	TRBJ2-1	CASSAGDSAYNEQFF	TGTGCCAGCAGCGCTGGGGACAGCGCATACAATGAGCAGTTCTTC
many	-	TRBV2	TRBJ1-1	CASSVQPEAFF	TGTGCCAGCAGTGTACAGCCCGAAGCTTTCTTT
many	-	TRBV4-2	TRBJ1-5	CASSGVANQPQHF	TGTGCCAGCAGTGGGGTAGCGAATCAGCCCCAGCATTTT
many	-	TRBV5-1	TRBJ1-1	CASSNQGWNTEAFF	TGCGCCAGCAGCAACCAGGGGTGGAACACTGAAGCTTTCTTT
few	-	TRBV4-3	TRBJ2-1	CASSQDLGRGRREQFF	TGCGCCAGCAGCCAAGATTTAGGCAGGGGACGACGTGAGCAGTTCTTC
many	-	TRBV12-3/TRBV12-4	TRBJ1-2	CASSPPSGAAYGYTF	TGTGCCAGCAGTCCCCCCTCGGGGGCCGCCTATGGCTACACCTTC
-	TRBD2	TRBV7-3	TRBJ2-3	CASSRLAGGPGTDTQYF	TGTGCCAGCAGCCGACTAGCGGGGGGGCCGGGCACAGATACGCAGTATTTT
-	TRBD1	TRBV4-2	TRBJ2-1	CASSPFPGQGTYEQFF	TGTGCCAGCAGCCCATTTCCGGGACAGGGGACCTATGAGCAGTTCTTC
many	-	TRBV21-1	TRBJ2-5	CASSKGISGAGPETQYF	TGTGCCAGCAGCAAAGGGATTTCGGGTGCAGGTCCAGAGACCCAGTACTTC
many	-	TRBV5-1	TRBJ1-3	CASEPGPNSGNTIYF	TGCGCCAGCGAACCGGGACCGAACTCTGGAAACACCATATATTTT
-	-	TRBV28	TRBJ1-1	CASTLPRWDTEAFF	TGTGCCAGCACCCTCCCCCGATGGGACACTGAAGCTTTCTTT
few	TRBD2	TRBV4-1	TRBJ2-4	CASSQVLGLGENIQYF	TGCGCCAGCAGCCAAGTTCTAGGACTAGGTGAAAACATTCAGTACTTC
many	-	TRBV12-3/TRBV12-4	TRBJ2-5	CASKFSTGRETQYF	TGTGCCAGCAAGTTTAGCACGGGACGAGAGACCCAGTACTTC
many	TRBD2	TRBV7-2	TRBJ2-7	CASSLPVAGGYEQYF	TGTGCCAGCAGCTTACCCGTAGCGGGGGGCTACGAGCAGTACTTC
few	-	TRBV6-4	TRBJ2-1	CASSDSALDEQFF	TGTGCCAGCAGTGACTCGGCTTTGGATGAGCAGTTCTTC
few	-	TRBV4-1	TRBJ1-1	CASSQGTGRTEAFF	TGCGCCAGCAGCCAAGGAACAGGGAGGACTGAAGCTTTCTTT
many	TRBD2	TRBV20-1	TRBJ2-4	CSARSVLAPKNIQYF	TGCAGTGCTAGATCAGTACTAGCGCCGAAAAACATTCAGTACTTC
-	-	TRBV28	TRBJ2-2	CASSFLYRSGLSNTGELFF	TGTGCCAGCAGTTTCCTATATCGGTCAGGGCTTTCCAACACCGGGGAGCTGTTTTTT
few	TRBD2	TRBV15	TRBJ2-1	CATSRARDYDEQFF	TGTGCCACCAGCAGAGCACGGGACTATGATGAGCAGTTCTTC
many	-	TRBV12-3/TRBV12-4	TRBJ1-5	CASSYGEGQPQHF	TGTGCCAGCAGTTACGGGGAGGGTCAGCCCCAGCATTTT
-	-	TRBV11-2	TRBJ1-6	CASSLVRWDRPYNSPLHF	TGTGCCAGCAGCTTAGTCCGATGGGACCGGCCCTATAATTCACCCCTCCACTTT
-	-	TRBV20-1	TRBJ2-5	CSAGRAGHQETQYF	TGCAGTGCTGGAAGAGCGGGCCATCAAGAGACCCAGTACTTC
few	TRBD2	TRBV20-1	TRBJ2-1	CSAHSGGAMVEQFF	TGCAGTGCGCACAGCGGGGGGGCCATGGTTGAGCAGTTCTTC
few	-	TRBV3-1	TRBJ1-4	CASSPPDGVGKLFF	TGTGCCAGCAGCCCCCCCGACGGGGTAGGAAAACTGTTTTTT
-	TRBD2	TRBV11-2	TRBJ2-5	CASSLGLSLGGGTGETQYF	TGTGCCAGCAGCTTAGGGCTGTCCCTTGGCGGGGGAACGGGGGAGACCCAGTACTTC
few	-	TRBV20-1	TRBJ1-5	CSARDDLRSNQPQHF	TGCAGTGCTAGAGACGACCTGCGGAGCAATCAGCCCCAGCATTTT
many	-	TRBV13	TRBJ2-6	CASSPRWDTSGANVLTF	TGTGCCAGCAGCCCTCGTTGGGACACCTCTGGGGCCAACGTCCTGACTTTC
-	-	TRBV7-3	TRBJ2-7	CASSPQGFNEQYF	TGTGCCAGCAGCCCCCAGGGTTTCAACGAGCAGTACTTC
-	-	TRBV4-3	TRBJ1-1	CASSQDTSIFTEAFF	TGCGCCAGCAGCCAAGATACGTCCATTTTTACTGAAGCTTTCTTT
few	TRBD1	TRBV5-1	TRBJ1-2	CASSLTPGQGANGYTF	TGCGCCAGCAGCTTAACCCCGGGACAGGGGGCTAATGGCTACACCTTC
-	-	TRBV11-2	TRBJ2-7	CASSLFDYLAQYF	TGTGCCAGCAGCTTATTTGACTATCTAGCGCAGTACTTC
many	-	TRBV3-1	TRBJ2-1	CASSQTLTVYNEQFF	TGTGCCAGCAGCCAGACCCTGACAGTGTACAATGAGCAGTTCTTC
-	-	TRBV19	TRBJ2-7	CASRRGEAGAYEQYF	TGTGCCAGTAGACGAGGAGAAGCGGGCGCCTACGAGCAGTACTTC
many	TRBD1	TRBV10-3	TRBJ2-7	CAISPGQSSYEQYF	TGTGCCATCAGTCCGGGACAGTCCTCCTACGAGCAGTACTTC
many	-	TRBV20-1	TRBJ1-2	CSARDLRQTISNYGYTF	TGCAGTGCTAGAGATCTAAGACAGACCATAAGCAACTATGGCTACACCTTC
many	-	TRBV6-1	TRBJ1-4	CASSGRENRGKLFF	TGTGCCAGCAGTGGAAGGGAAAACCGGGGAAAACTGTTTTTT
-	-	TRBV4-1	TRBJ2-7	CASSTLRDGSYEQYF	TGCGCCAGCAGCACCCTCCGGGACGGCTCCTACGAGCAGTACTTC
few	TRBD1	TRBV25-1	TRBJ1-4	CASSEQGANEKLFF	TGTGCCAGCAGTGAACAGGGGGCTAATGAAAAACTGTTTTTT
few	-	TRBV3-1	TRBJ1-6	CASSQNAGHNSPLHF	TGTGCCAGCAGCCAAAATGCGGGGCACAATTCACCCCTCCACTTT
-	TRBD1	TRBV30	TRBJ1-2	CAWTTGARRGYTF	TGTGCCTGGACTACAGGGGCGCGGCGGGGCTACACCTTC
many	-	TRBV20-1	TRBJ1-1	CSARVGDSNTEAFF	TGCAGTGCTAGAGTCGGCGACAGTAACACTGAAGCTTTCTTT
-	TRBD2	TRBV29-1	TRBJ2-3	CSVEGLTRTDTQYF	TGCAGCGTTGAGGGACTAACCCGCACAGATACGCAGTATTTT
few	TRBD2	TRBV7-2	TRBJ2-5	CASTAQSGGQETQYF	TGTGCCAGCACCGCTCAAAGCGGGGGGCAAGAGACCCAGTACTTC
-	-	TRBV2	TRBJ2-2	CASKVEFAGELFF	TGTGCCAGCAAAGTGGAATTCGCCGGGGAGCTGTTTTTT
few	TRBD2	TRBV10-3	TRBJ2-3	CAISKTSGVGDTQYF	TGTGCCATCAGCAAGACTAGCGGGGTGGGAGATACGCAGTATTTT
-	TRBD1	TRBV4-2	TRBJ1-5	CASSQLSIGGQGNQPQHF	TGTGCCAGCAGCCAACTTTCAATCGGAGGACAGGGCAATCAGCCCCAGCATTTT
many	TRBD2	TRBV20-1	TRBJ2-3	CSAEGGGPDTQYF	TGCAGTGCTGAGGGCGGGGGGCCAGATACGCAGTATTTT
-	-	TRBV5-1	TRBJ2-3	CASTAPEGTDTDTQYF	TGCGCCAGCACCGCACCAGAGGGGACGGACACAGATACGCAGTATTTT
few	TRBD1	TRBV3-1	TRBJ2-5	CASSQGLTGRAETQYF	TGTGCCAGCAGCCAGGGCCTGACAGGGCGCGCAGAGACCCAGTACTTC
few	-	TRBV14	TRBJ1-1	CASSQRGGYTEAFF	TGTGCCAGCAGCCAAAGGGGTGGGTATACTGAAGCTTTCTTT
many	TRBD2	TRBV6-6	TRBJ2-5	CASSYSPTSVTKETQYF	TGTGCCAGCAGTTACTCCCCGACTAGCGTGACAAAAGAGACCCAGTACTTC